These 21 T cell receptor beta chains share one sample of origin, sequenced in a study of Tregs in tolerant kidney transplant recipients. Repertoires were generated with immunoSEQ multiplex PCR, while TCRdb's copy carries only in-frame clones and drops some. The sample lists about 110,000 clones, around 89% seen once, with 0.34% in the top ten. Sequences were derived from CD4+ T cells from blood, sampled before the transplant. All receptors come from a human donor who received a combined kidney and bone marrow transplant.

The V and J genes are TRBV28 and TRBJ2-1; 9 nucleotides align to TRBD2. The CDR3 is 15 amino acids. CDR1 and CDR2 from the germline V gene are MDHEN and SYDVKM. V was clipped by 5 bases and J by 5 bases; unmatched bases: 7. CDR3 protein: CASSATGTSNNEQFF. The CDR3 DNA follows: TGTGCCAGCAGTGCCACCGGGACTAGCAACAATGAGCAGTTCTTC.

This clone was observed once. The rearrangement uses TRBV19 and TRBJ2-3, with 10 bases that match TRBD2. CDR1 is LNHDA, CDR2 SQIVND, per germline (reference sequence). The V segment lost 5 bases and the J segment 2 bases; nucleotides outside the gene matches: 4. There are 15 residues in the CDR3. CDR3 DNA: TGTGCCAGTAGTCCAAGCGGGAGGGACACAGATACGCAGTATTTT. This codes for CASSPSGRDTDTQYF.

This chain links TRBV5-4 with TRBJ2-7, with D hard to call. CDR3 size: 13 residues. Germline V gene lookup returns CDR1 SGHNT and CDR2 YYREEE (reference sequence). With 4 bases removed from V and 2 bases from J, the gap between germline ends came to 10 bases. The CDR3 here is CASSASGTYEQYF. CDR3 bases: TGTGCCAGCAGCGCGTCAGGCACCTACGAGCAGTACTTC.

The CDR3 region has the DNA TGTGCCAGCAGCTTGGCTGGGCAGGGGGCAACTAATGAAAAACTGTTTTTT. This gives the protein CASSLAGQGATNEKLFF. This rearrangement joins TRBV5-4 to TRBJ1-4; the match to TRBD1 covers 7 bases. The V and J ends lost 0 bases and 0 bases, in that order; junction bases with no gene match: 5. Germline CDR1 is SGHNT and CDR2 is YYREEE (reference sequence). There are 17 residues in the CDR3.

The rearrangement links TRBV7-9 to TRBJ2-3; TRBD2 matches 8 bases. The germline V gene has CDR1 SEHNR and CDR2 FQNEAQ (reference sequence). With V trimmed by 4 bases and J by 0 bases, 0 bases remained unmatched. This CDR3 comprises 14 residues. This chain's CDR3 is CASSSSGSTDTQYF. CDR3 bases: TGTGCCAGCAGCTCTAGCGGGAGCACAGATACGCAGTATTTT. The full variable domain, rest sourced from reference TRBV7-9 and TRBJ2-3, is DTGVSQNPRHKITKRGQNVTFRCDPISEHNRLYWYRQTLGQGPEFLTYFQNEAQLEKSRLLSDRFSAERPKGSFSTLEIQRTEQGDSAMYLCASSSSGSTDTQYFGPGTRLTVL.

The CDR3 DNA reads TGCGCCACCCGTCGGGAGTTAGCTTACGAGCAGTACTTC. Encoded protein: CATRRELAYEQYF. The chain is built from TRBV5-1 and TRBJ2-7; D perhaps matches TRBD2 (6 bases). Germline assignment: CDR1 SGHRS and CDR2 YFSETQ. V was trimmed by 9 bases and J by 4 bases, leaving 17 bases between them. CDR3 length: 13 residues.

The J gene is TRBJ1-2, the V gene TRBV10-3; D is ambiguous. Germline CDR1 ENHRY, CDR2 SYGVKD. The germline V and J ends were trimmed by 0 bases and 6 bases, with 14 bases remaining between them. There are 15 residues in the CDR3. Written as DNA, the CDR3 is TGTGCCATCAGTGAGTCCAAGGCGGAGGTGGATGGCTACACCTTC. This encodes CAISESKAEVDGYTF.

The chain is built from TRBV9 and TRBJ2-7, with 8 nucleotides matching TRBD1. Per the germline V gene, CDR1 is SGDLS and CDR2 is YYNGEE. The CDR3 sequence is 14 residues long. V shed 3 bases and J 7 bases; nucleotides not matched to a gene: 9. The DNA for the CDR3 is TGTGCCAGCAGCGCCTCCCACAGGGGGGAAGAGCAGTACTTC. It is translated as CASSASHRGEEQYF.

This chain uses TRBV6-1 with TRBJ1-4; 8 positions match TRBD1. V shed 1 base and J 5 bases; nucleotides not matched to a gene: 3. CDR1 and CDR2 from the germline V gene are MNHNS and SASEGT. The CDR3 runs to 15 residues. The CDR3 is CASSEVQGGNEKLFF. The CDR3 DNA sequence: TGTGCCAGCAGTGAAGTACAGGGGGGAAATGAAAAACTGTTTTTT.

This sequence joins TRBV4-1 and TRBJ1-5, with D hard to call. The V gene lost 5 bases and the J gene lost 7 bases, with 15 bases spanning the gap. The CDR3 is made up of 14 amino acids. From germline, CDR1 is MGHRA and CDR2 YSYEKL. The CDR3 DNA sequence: TGCGCCAGCAGCTCCGTGGAGGTAAACCAGCCCCAGCATTTT. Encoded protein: CASSSVEVNQPQHF.

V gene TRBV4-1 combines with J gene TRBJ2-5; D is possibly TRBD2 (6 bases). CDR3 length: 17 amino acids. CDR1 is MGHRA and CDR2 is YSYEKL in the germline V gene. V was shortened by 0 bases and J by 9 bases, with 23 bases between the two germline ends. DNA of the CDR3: TGCGCCAGCAGCCAAGATACGGGTCTTTGGGTGTCGGGGGCCCAGTACTTC. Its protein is CASSQDTGLWVSGAQYF.

Here the CDR3 reads CASSLVGAPIWAEAFF. CDR3 coding DNA: TGCGCCAGCAGCTTGGTTGGGGCCCCCATCTGGGCTGAAGCTTTCTTT. The rearrangement uses TRBV5-1 and TRBJ1-1, with D possibly being TRBD1 (5 bases). This CDR3 contains 16 residues. The germline V and J ends were trimmed by 0 bases and 6 bases, with 18 bases remaining between them. Per germline, CDR1 SGHRS and CDR2 YFSETQ. Full variable domain (remainder filled in from reference TRBV5-1 and TRBJ1-1): KAGVTQTPRYLIKTRGQQVTLSCSPISGHRSVSWYQQTPGQGLQFLFEYFSETQRNKGNFPGRFSGRQFSNSRSEMNVSTLELGDSALYLCASSLVGAPIWAEAFFGQGTRLTVV.

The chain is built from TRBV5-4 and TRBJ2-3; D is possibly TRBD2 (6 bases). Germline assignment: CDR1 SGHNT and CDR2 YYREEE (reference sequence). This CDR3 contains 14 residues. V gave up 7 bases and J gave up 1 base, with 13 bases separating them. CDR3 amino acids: CASRPASGTDTQYF. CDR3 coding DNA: TGTGCCAGCCGCCCTGCTAGCGGCACAGATACGCAGTATTTT. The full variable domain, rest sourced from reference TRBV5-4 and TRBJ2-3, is ETGVTQSPTHLIKTRGQQVTLRCSSQSGHNTVSWYQQALGQGPQFIFQYYREEENGRGNFPPRFSGLQFPNYSSELNVNALELDDSALYLCASRPASGTDTQYFGPGTRLTVL.

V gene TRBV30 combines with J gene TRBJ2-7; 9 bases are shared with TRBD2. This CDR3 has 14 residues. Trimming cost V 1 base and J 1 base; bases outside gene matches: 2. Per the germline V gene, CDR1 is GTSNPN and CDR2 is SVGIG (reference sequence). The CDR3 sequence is CAWSEAGGSYEQYF. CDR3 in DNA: TGTGCCTGGAGTGAGGCGGGAGGGTCCTACGAGCAGTACTTC.

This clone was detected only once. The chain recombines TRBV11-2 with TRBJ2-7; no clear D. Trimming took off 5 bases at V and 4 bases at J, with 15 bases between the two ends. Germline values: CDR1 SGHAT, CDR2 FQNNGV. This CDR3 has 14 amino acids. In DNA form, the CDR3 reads TGTGCCAGCAGCCCCCAGACCCCGACTTACGAGCAGTACTTC. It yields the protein CASSPQTPTYEQYF.

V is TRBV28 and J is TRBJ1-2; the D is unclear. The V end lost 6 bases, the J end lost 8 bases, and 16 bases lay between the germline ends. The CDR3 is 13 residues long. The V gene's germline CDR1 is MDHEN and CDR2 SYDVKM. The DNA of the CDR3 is TGTGCCAGCAGCCGTCCACTTCTCGGGGGCTACACCTTC. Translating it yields CASSRPLLGGYTF.

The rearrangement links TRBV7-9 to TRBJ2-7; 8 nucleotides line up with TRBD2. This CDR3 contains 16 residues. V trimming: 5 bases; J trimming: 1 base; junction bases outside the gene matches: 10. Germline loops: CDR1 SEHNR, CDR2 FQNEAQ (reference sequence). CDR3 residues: CASSEAGGGRSYEQYF. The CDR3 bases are TGTGCCAGCAGCGAGGCGGGGGGCGGGAGGTCCTACGAGCAGTACTTC.

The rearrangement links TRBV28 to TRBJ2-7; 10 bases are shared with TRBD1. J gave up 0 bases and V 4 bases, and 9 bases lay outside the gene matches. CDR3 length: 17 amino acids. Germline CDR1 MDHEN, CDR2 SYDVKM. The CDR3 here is CASSSSGTGVFSYEQYF. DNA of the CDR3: TGTGCCAGCAGTTCTTCCGGGACAGGGGTATTCTCCTACGAGCAGTACTTC.

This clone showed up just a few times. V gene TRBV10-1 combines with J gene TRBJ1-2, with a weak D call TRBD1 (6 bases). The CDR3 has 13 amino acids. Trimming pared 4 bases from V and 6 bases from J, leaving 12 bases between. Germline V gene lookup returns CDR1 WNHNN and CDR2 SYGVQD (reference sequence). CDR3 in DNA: TGCGCCAGCAGTGCACAACAGGGCGATGGCTACACCTTC. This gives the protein CASSAQQGDGYTF.

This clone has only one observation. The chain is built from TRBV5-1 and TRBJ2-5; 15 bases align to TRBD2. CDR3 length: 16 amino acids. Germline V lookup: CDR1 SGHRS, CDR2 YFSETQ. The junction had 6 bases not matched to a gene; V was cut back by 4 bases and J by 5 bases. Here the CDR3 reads CASSRTSGGVGETQYF. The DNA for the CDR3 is TGCGCCAGCAGCCGGACTAGCGGGGGGGTCGGGGAGACCCAGTACTTC.

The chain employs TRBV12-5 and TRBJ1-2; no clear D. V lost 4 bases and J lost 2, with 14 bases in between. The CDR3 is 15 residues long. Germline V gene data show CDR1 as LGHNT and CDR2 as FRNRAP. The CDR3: CASGWSSWQNYGYTF. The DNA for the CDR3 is TGTGCTAGTGGTTGGTCATCATGGCAAAACTATGGCTACACCTTC.